This paragraph reports one T cell receptor (beta chain). Its target is not known. This specimen belongs to a study of cytomegalovirus exposure and HLA in healthy donors. Study background: Among some 400 genotyped donors, around 81% fell in the Caucasian-associated ancestry cluster. Study conclusions and caveats: The authors considered a cluster of highly shared sequence variants likely to be a sequencing artifact. In vitro assays verified that a few CMV-associated chains recognized CMV antigens specifically.

This CDR3 contains 10 residues. CDR1 and CDR2 (germline): DFQATT, SNEGSKA (reference sequence). The V gene lost 5 bases and the J gene lost 7 bases, with 8 bases spanning the gap. PCR employed 60 Vbeta and 13 Jbeta primers. Using immunoSEQ multiplex PCR, the repertoire was profiled, and TCRdb retains in-frame clones only, with some absent. The sample has roughly 130,000 clones; 80% are singletons. Specimen: PBMCs. V gene TRBV20-1 combines with J gene TRBJ2-5, with a tentative D call TRBD2 (5 bases). The sequence came from a man in his forties in good health and CMV-seronegative. CDR3 DNA sequence: TGCAGTGCTCACCTAGCGACCCAGTACTTC. As protein: CSAHLATQYF.